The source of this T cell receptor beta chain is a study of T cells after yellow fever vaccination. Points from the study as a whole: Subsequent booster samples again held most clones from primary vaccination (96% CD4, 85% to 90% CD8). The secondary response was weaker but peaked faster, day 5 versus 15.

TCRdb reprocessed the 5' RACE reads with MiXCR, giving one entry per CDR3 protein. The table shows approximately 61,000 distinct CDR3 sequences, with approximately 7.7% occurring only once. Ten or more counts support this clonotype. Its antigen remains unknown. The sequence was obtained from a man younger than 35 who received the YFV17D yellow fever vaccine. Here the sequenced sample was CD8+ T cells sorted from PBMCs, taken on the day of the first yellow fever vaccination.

The CDR3, as DNA: TGTGCCAGCAGTTTGCGGGACGGCTACGAGCAGTACGTC. Residues: CASSLRDGYEQYV. This chain uses TRBV27 with TRBJ2-7, with D maybe TRBD2 (6 bases). There are 13 residues in the CDR3. The germline gives CDR1 MNHEY, CDR2 SMNVEV (reference sequence). Trimming took 3 bases from V and 3 from J, leaving 9 bases between them.